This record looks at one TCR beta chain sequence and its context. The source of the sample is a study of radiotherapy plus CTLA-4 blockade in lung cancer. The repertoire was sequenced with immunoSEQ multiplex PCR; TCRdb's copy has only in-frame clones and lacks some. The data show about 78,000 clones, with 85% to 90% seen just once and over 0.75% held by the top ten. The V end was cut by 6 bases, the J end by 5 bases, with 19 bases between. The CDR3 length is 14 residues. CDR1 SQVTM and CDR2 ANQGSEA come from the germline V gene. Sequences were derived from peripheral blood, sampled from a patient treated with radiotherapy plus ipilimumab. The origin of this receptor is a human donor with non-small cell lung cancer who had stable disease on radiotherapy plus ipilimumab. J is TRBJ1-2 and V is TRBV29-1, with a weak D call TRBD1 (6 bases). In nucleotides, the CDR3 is TGCAGCGTGAGGGGCGGGGAGAGGGGGTATGGCTACACCTTC. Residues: CSVRGGERGYGYTF. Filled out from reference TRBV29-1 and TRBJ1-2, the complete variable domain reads SAVISQKPSRDICQRGTSLTIQCQVDSQVTMMFWYRQQPGQSLTLIATANQGSEATYESGFVIDKFPISRPNLTFSTLTVSNMSPEDSSIYLCSVRGGERGYGYTFGSGTRLTVV.